This TCR beta chain was captured in a study of blood T cells in healthy people across ages. Extraction of total RNA produced a minimum of 6 micrograms from each sample. With a J-beta primer mix and a sample-barcoded 5' primer, a second PCR ran about 7 to 11 cycles. TCRdb re-called the 5' RACE reads through MiXCR, storing one row per CDR3 protein. The sample yields 1.2 million to 1.5 million distinct CDR3 sequences, 55% to 75% seen once. This sequence was found in a man younger than 35 in good health. Sequences were obtained from blood.

This chain's CDR3 is CAAQGARSGNTIYF. Here the CDR3 DNA reads TGTGCCGCGCAGGGGGCTCGCTCTGGAAACACCATATATTTT. The chain carries TRBV10-3 and TRBJ1-3, with 8 bases identical to TRBD1. The J segment lost 0 bases and the V segment lost 11 bases, leaving 6 bases of the junction unmatched. CDR1 is ENHRY, CDR2 SYGVKD, per germline. The CDR3 runs to 14 residues.